The T cell receptor (beta chain) under discussion was sequenced for a study of T cell clusters in autoimmune cytopenias. As for the study in general: Per sample, median TRB depth was roughly 50,000 reads, yielding a median 2,350 distinct clonotypes.

TRB was amplified from around 0.25 ug of peripheral blood genomic DNA per sample. TRB rearrangements were amplified by touch-down multiplex PCR with mixed TRB-A/B primers. TCRdb re-analyzed the multiplex PCR reads; it lists each CDR3 protein once, without DNA. Its table lists under 3,500 distinct CDR3 sequences. This CDR3 region has 16 residues. Germline CDR1 reads SGHVS; CDR2 reads FNYEAQ. The chain uses TRBV7-6 and TRBJ2-3; TCRdb proposes TRBD2, but this gene call is untestable without DNA. The material sequenced was peripheral blood. The origin of this receptor is a human donor with an autoimmune cytopenia or autoimmune hepatitis (not recorded which). The CDR3 here is CASSLQREGQGDTQYF.